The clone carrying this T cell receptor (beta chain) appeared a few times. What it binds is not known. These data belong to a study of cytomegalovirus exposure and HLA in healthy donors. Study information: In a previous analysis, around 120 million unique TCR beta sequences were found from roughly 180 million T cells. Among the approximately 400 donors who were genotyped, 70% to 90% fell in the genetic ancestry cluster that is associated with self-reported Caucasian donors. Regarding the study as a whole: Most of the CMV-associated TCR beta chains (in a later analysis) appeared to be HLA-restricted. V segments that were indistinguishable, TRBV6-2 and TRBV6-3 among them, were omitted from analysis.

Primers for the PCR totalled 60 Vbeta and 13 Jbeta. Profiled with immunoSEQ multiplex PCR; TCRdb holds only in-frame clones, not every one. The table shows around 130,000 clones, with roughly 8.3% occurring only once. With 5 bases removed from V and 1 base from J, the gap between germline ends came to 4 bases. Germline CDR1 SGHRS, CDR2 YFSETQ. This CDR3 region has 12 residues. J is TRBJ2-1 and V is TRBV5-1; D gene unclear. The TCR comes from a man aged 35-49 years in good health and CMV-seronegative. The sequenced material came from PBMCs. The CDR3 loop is CASRQSYNEQFF. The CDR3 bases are TGCGCCAGCAGACAGTCCTACAATGAGCAGTTCTTC.